The 30 T cell receptor beta chains below all came from one sample that was sequenced in a study of OX40 agonist ivuxolimab in advanced cancers. Sequencing used immunoSEQ multiplex PCR; TCRdb keeps in-frame clones, though not all of them. Here the sample spans some 71,000 clones, 84% being singletons. The sample was CD4+ or CD8+ T cells sorted from blood, taken in a trial of the OX40 agonist ivuxolimab. The source is an adult with an advanced solid tumor such as melanoma, head and neck, liver or kidney cancer.

The rearrangement joins TRBV7-8 to TRBJ2-7; the match to TRBD1 covers 9 bases. CDR3 length: 15 residues. CDR1 is SGHVS, CDR2 FQNEAQ, per germline. Trimming took 3 bases from V and 1 from J; bases not matched to a gene: 4. The CDR3 is CASSFGTGLSYEQYF. CDR3 DNA sequence: TGTGCCAGCAGCTTCGGGACAGGGCTATCCTACGAGCAGTACTTC. Based on the CDR3 plus reference TRBV7-8 and TRBJ2-7, the full variable domain is GAGVSQSPRYKVAKRGQDVALRCDPISGHVSLFWYQQALGQGPEFLTYFQNEAQLDKSGLPSDRFFAERPEGSVSTLKIQRTQQEDSAVYLCASSFGTGLSYEQYFGPGTRLTVT.

V usage is TRBV5-6 and J usage is TRBJ1-5; 7 bases line up with TRBD1. V shed 2 bases, J shed 7 bases, and the junction held 6 bases outside the gene matches. Germline assignment: CDR1 SGHDT and CDR2 YYEEEE. The CDR3 sequence is 14 residues long. CDR3 nucleotide sequence: TGTGCCAGCAGCTTCACAGGGGCGGAGCAGCCCCAGCATTTT. Residues: CASSFTGAEQPQHF. Combining the CDR3 with reference TRBV5-6 and TRBJ1-5 gives the whole variable domain DAGVTQSPTHLIKTRGQQVTLRCSPKSGHDTVSWYQQALGQGPQFIFQYYEEEERQRGNFPDRFSGHQFPNYSSELNVNALLLGDSALYLCASSFTGAEQPQHFGDGTRLSIL.

The chain uses TRBV23-1 and TRBJ2-1; 9 bases agree with TRBD1. TRBV23-1 is known as an ORF, though its function is uncertain. The CDR3 is made up of 12 amino acids. The junction had 2 bases not matched to a gene; V was cut back by 6 bases and J by 8 bases. The CDR3 loop reads CASRWDRDEQFF. CDR3 nucleotide sequence: TGCGCCAGCAGGTGGGACAGGGATGAGCAGTTCTTC.

V usage is TRBV7-9 and J usage is TRBJ1-6, with D perhaps TRBD1 (6 bases). Germline CDR1 is SEHNR and CDR2 is FQNEAQ (reference sequence). Between the trimmed V and J ends, which lost 3 bases and 8 bases, there was a span of 14 bases. The CDR3 is 15 amino acids. The CDR3 loop is CASSFSAGADSPLHF. CDR3 bases: TGTGCCAGCAGCTTTTCCGCGGGGGCGGATTCACCCCTCCACTTT.

Only a few counts were recorded for this clone. CDR3 loop: CASSVVLSGSRLPEAFF. The CDR3 nucleotides are TGTGCCAGCAGCGTGGTTCTTTCAGGGTCGAGGTTACCTGAAGCTTTCTTT. The chain joins TRBV5-6 to TRBJ1-1; D perhaps matches TRBD1 (5 bases). Germline V gives CDR1 SGHDT, CDR2 YYEEEE. The length of the CDR3 is 17 residues. The V end was cut by 4 bases, the J end by 6 bases, with 25 bases between. The variable domain in full, with the rest retrieved from reference TRBV5-6 and TRBJ1-1, is DAGVTQSPTHLIKTRGQQVTLRCSPKSGHDTVSWYQQALGQGPQFIFQYYEEEERQRGNFPDRFSGHQFPNYSSELNVNALLLGDSALYLCASSVVLSGSRLPEAFFGQGTRLTVV.

This chain connects TRBV10-3 to TRBJ1-2; 7 positions match TRBD1. V was pared by 0 bases and J by 4 bases, with 5 bases of the junction left unmatched. CDR1 is ENHRY, CDR2 SYGVKD, per germline. The CDR3 has 15 amino acids. The CDR3, as DNA: TGTGCCATCAGTGAGTCGAACACAGGGGTCTATGGCTACACCTTC. It is translated as CAISESNTGVYGYTF.

The genes are TRBV5-4 and TRBJ1-6; 7 bases line up with TRBD1. From germline, CDR1 is SGHNT and CDR2 YYREEE (reference sequence). This CDR3 has 16 residues. Losses at the gene ends were 0 bases for V and 4 bases for J; bases not matched to a gene: 4. The CDR3 here is CASSLAGQTYNSPLHF. The CDR3 region has the DNA TGTGCCAGCAGCTTGGCGGGACAGACATATAATTCACCCCTCCACTTT.

The chain employs TRBV5-1 and TRBJ2-3; D possibly corresponds to TRBD1 (6 bases). CDR1 and CDR2 from the germline V gene are SGHRS and YFSETQ. Trimming pared 0 bases from V and 2 bases from J, leaving 7 bases between. The CDR3 spans 14 residues. The CDR3 is CASSLDRVTDTQYF. The CDR3 DNA sequence: TGCGCCAGCAGCTTGGACAGGGTCACAGATACGCAGTATTTT.

This clone has only one observation. V gene TRBV28 combines with J gene TRBJ1-2, with 7 positions matching TRBD1. J was trimmed by 6 bases and V by 3 bases; bases with no gene match: 13. This CDR3 region has 16 residues. Germline V gives CDR1 MDHEN, CDR2 SYDVKM. Here the CDR3 DNA reads TGTGCCAGCAGTTTTGACGCAGGGGGGTCTAGAAATGGCTACACCTTC. This translates into CASSFDAGGSRNGYTF.

The V call is TRBV5-1, the J call TRBJ2-7; the match to TRBD2 covers 11 bases. With 4 bases clipped from V and 2 bases from J, the junction kept 2 bases outside the gene matches. Germline V gives CDR1 SGHRS, CDR2 YFSETQ. This CDR3 spans 14 amino acids. CDR3 coding DNA: TGCGCCAGCAGCACTAGCGGGGGAGCCTACGAGCAGTACTTC. Amino acid sequence: CASSTSGGAYEQYF. Full variable domain (rest looked up from reference TRBV5-1 and TRBJ2-7): KAGVTQTPRYLIKTRGQQVTLSCSPISGHRSVSWYQQTPGQGLQFLFEYFSETQRNKGNFPGRFSGRQFSNSRSEMNVSTLELGDSALYLCASSTSGGAYEQYFGPGTRLTVT.

This clone was seen only a few times. This rearrangement joins TRBV6-5 to TRBJ1-4, with 7 bases matching TRBD1. Trimming took 6 bases from V and 5 from J; bases not matched to a gene: 3. CDR1 and CDR2 (germline): MNHEY, SVGAGI. The CDR3 covers 13 residues. The CDR3 sequence is CASSLQGNEKLFF. CDR3 coding DNA: TGTGCCAGCAGCTTACAGGGGAATGAAAAACTGTTTTTT.

The chain employs TRBV30 and TRBJ1-5; the D gene is possibly TRBD1 (6 bases). CDR1 GTSNPN and CDR2 SVGIG come from the germline V gene (reference sequence). The CDR3 totals 13 residues. Trimming pared 5 bases from V and 6 bases from J, leaving 14 bases between. The chain's CDR3 is CAWAAGEAQPQHF. As DNA, the CDR3 is TGTGCCTGGGCCGCAGGGGAAGCTCAGCCCCAGCATTTT.

This chain links TRBV28 with TRBJ2-2; D might be TRBD1 (6 bases). Germline V gene lookup returns CDR1 MDHEN and CDR2 SYDVKM. The CDR3 covers 16 residues. The V and J ends lost 3 bases and 4 bases respectively, with 15 bases between them. CDR3 sequence: CASSFFGGLGTGELFF. In nucleotides, the CDR3 is TGTGCCAGCAGTTTCTTTGGGGGCTTGGGCACCGGGGAGCTGTTTTTT.

This clone has more than one count but fewer than ten. The CDR3 region has the DNA TGTGCCTGTGGAGCTGGTAACACTGAAGCTTTCTTT. Protein: CACGAGNTEAFF. The chain carries TRBV30 and TRBJ1-1; D is undetermined. The germline gives CDR1 GTSNPN, CDR2 SVGIG (reference sequence). CDR3 length: 12 amino acids. V was clipped by 6 bases and J by 2 bases, with 10 bases between them.

This clone was found once. The chain couples TRBV30 to TRBJ2-3; the D is unclear. The germline V gene encodes CDR1 GTSNPN and CDR2 SVGIG (reference sequence). The CDR3 has 14 amino acids. With 3 bases removed from V and 4 bases from J, the gap between germline ends came to 14 bases. The CDR3 sequence is CAWRQSLNADTQYF. The CDR3 coding sequence is TGTGCCTGGAGGCAATCTCTTAACGCAGATACGCAGTATTTT.

The V gene is TRBV18, the J gene TRBJ1-1; D is uncertain. The V end was cut by 3 bases, the J end by 2 bases, with 7 bases between. The V gene's germline CDR1 is KGHSH and CDR2 LQKENI. The CDR3 contains 13 residues. The CDR3 is CASSPQVNTEAFF. The CDR3 DNA reads TGTGCCAGCTCACCTCAGGTCAACACTGAAGCTTTCTTT.

The J gene is TRBJ2-5, the V gene TRBV6-1; TRBD2 matches at 8 bases. The CDR3 contains 14 residues. V shed 4 bases and J 3 bases; nucleotides not matched to a gene: 4. Germline V gene data show CDR1 as MNHNS and CDR2 as SASEGT. CDR3 sequence reads: CASSVPGLEETQYF. The CDR3 region has the DNA TGTGCCAGCAGTGTACCGGGACTAGAAGAGACCCAGTACTTC.

The chain recombines TRBV10-3 with TRBJ2-5; no clear D gene. Germline V gene lookup returns CDR1 ENHRY and CDR2 SYGVKD. The V end was cut by 3 bases, the J end by 4 bases, with 6 bases between. The CDR3 sequence is 12 residues long. The CDR3 here is CAISENPETQYF. The CDR3 nucleotides read TGTGCCATCAGTGAAAACCCAGAGACCCAGTACTTC.

For the CDR3, the DNA is TGTGCCTGGCAGATCCGGACTAGCGGATCCTACGAGCAGTACTTC. Encoded protein: CAWQIRTSGSYEQYF. V and J are TRBV30 and TRBJ2-7; 10 nucleotides line up with TRBD2. V trimming: 5 bases; J trimming: 1 base; junction bases outside the gene matches: 8. The CDR3 spans 15 residues. Germline-derived CDR1 and CDR2 are GTSNPN and SVGIG (reference sequence).

The chain employs TRBV11-2 and TRBJ2-7; TRBD1 is a possible D gene (6 bases). The germline V gene has CDR1 SGHAT and CDR2 FQNNGV. The V gene lost 1 base and the J gene lost 2 bases, with 18 bases spanning the gap. The CDR3 sequence is 17 residues long. The DNA for the CDR3 is TGTGCCAGCAGCTTAGGGGGGTTAGGGGGATTGGCCTACGAGCAGTACTTC. The encoded protein is CASSLGGLGGLAYEQYF.

The chain carries TRBV2 and TRBJ1-2, with TRBD1 matching 9 bases. After removal of 6 bases from V and 1 base from J, the junction contained 6 bases not matched to a gene. The CDR3 covers 15 residues. The germline V gene encodes CDR1 SNHLY and CDR2 FYNNEI. Here the CDR3 reads CASRPGTGSNYGYTF. CDR3 DNA: TGTGCCAGCAGGCCCGGGACAGGGAGTAACTATGGCTACACCTTC.

The chain recombines TRBV5-5 with TRBJ1-1; D unclear. The length of the CDR3 is 13 residues. The germline V gene encodes CDR1 SGHKS and CDR2 YYEKEE (reference sequence). Trimming removed 4 bases at V and 0 bases at J, with 7 bases between. The CDR3 sequence is CASSATVNTEAFF. CDR3 nucleotide sequence: TGTGCCAGCAGCGCGACGGTGAACACTGAAGCTTTCTTT.

The chain has TRBV6-5 and TRBJ2-7; tentatively, D is TRBD1 (6 bases). In germline, CDR1 is MNHEY, CDR2 SVGAGI. V lost 5 bases and J 1 base, leaving 12 bases between the germline ends. This CDR3 is 14 amino acids long. CDR3 sequence (DNA): TGTGCCAGCAGTACTGGACAGTCTTCCTACGAGCAGTACTTC. The encoded protein is CASSTGQSSYEQYF.

V is TRBV7-3 and J is TRBJ2-2; 11 bases match TRBD2. The length of the CDR3 is 17 residues. In germline, CDR1 is SGHTA, CDR2 FQGTGA. After removal of 5 bases from V and 1 base from J, the junction contained 6 bases not matched to a gene. The CDR3 is CASSPRLAGRNTGELFF. The DNA for the CDR3 is TGTGCCAGCAGCCCTCGACTAGCGGGGAGGAACACCGGGGAGCTGTTTTTT.

V and J are TRBV6-1 and TRBJ2-5, with 10 nucleotides matching TRBD1. The CDR3 consists of 14 residues. Germline V CDR1 and CDR2: MNHNS, SASEGT. J gave up 5 bases and V 5 bases, and 5 bases lay outside the gene matches. For the CDR3, the DNA is TGTGCCAGCAGTCCAGACAGGGGGCCGGAGACCCAGTACTTC. It translates to CASSPDRGPETQYF.

The CDR3 spells CASSLGTSGIGETQYF. The CDR3 bases are TGCGCCAGCAGCCTTGGGACTAGCGGGATCGGAGAGACCCAGTACTTC. The V and J genes are TRBV5-1 and TRBJ2-5, with TRBD2 identical over 13 bases. CDR3 length: 16 residues. Trimming at V came to 4 bases and at J to 4 bases, leaving 7 bases not matched to a gene. Germline V lookup: CDR1 SGHRS, CDR2 YFSETQ.

This clone has a handful of counts. The V call is TRBV5-5, the J call TRBJ2-2; 9 nucleotides align to TRBD2. Germline trimming cut 0 bases from V and 2 bases from J; bases unmatched to any gene: 2. Germline CDR1 is SGHKS and CDR2 is YYEKEE (reference sequence). The CDR3 runs 16 residues. The CDR3 DNA follows: TGTGCCAGCAGCTTGGCTAGCGGGACCAACACCGGGGAGCTGTTTTTT. It is translated as CASSLASGTNTGELFF.

This chain links TRBV7-2 with TRBJ2-5; D gene unclear. V lost 2 bases and J lost 5, with 6 bases in between. This CDR3 spans 12 amino acids. Germline lookup yields CDR1 SGHTA and CDR2 FQGNSA. CDR3 nucleotide sequence: TGTGCCAGCAGCTTAAGCGTGGAGACCCAGTACTTC. Translated, it gives CASSLSVETQYF.

The genes are TRBV28 and TRBJ2-3; D gene uncertain. Germline lookup yields CDR1 MDHEN and CDR2 SYDVKM. V was trimmed by 10 bases and J by 2 bases, leaving 16 bases between them. The CDR3 sequence is 14 residues long. CDR3 bases: TGTGCCATCGGAGTATCCTTCCTCACAGATACGCAGTATTTT. Protein: CAIGVSFLTDTQYF.

V gene TRBV6-6 combines with J gene TRBJ1-3; D is unresolved. V dropped 8 bases and J dropped 0 bases, with 14 bases sitting between them. Germline values: CDR1 MNHNY, CDR2 SVGAGI (reference sequence). CDR3 length equals 15 residues. The CDR3 bases are TGTGCCAGCGAAAGGGAACAGAGCTCTGGAAACACCATATATTTT. This encodes CASEREQSSGNTIYF.